One and the same sample provided the 9 T cell receptor beta chains below, sequenced in a study of cytotoxic CD8 clonotypes in ibrutinib-treated CLL. Generated by immunoSEQ multiplex PCR, the TCRdb table keeps only in-frame clones and is missing some. Altogether under 150,000 clones are present, around 84% being singletons, with the ten largest covering 3% to 4%. This sample comprised PBMCs, obtained after 24 months of ibrutinib treatment. The receptors stem from a human donor with chronic lymphocytic leukemia.

About this clone itself: This specimen includes other DNA sequences encoding the same CDR3. The rearrangement joins TRBV5-1 to TRBJ1-1; D gene uncertain. Germline lookup yields CDR1 SGHRS and CDR2 YFSETQ. The CDR3 length is 14 residues. V dropped 1 base and J dropped 0 bases, with 7 bases sitting between them. CDR3 sequence: CASSLTGMNTEAFF. The CDR3 DNA sequence: TGCGCCAGCAGCTTGACGGGGATGAACACTGAAGCTTTCTTT.

This sequence joins TRBV7-2 and TRBJ2-5, with TRBD2 matching 9 bases. V shed 3 bases and J 0 bases; nucleotides not matched to a gene: 5. CDR1 and CDR2 from the germline V gene are SGHTA and FQGNSA. The CDR3 runs to 16 residues. CDR3 sequence reads: CASSFGSGGYQETQYF. DNA for the CDR3: TGTGCCAGCAGCTTCGGCAGCGGGGGGTACCAAGAGACCCAGTACTTC.

This clone was seen a handful of times. This rearrangement joins TRBV6-5 to TRBJ2-7; 8 positions agree with TRBD1. Germline V CDR1 and CDR2: MNHEY, SVGAGI. The V segment lost 7 bases and the J segment 5 bases; nucleotides outside the gene matches: 7. CDR3 size: 13 residues. The CDR3, as DNA: TGTGCCAGCAATAGGGACAGGTTCCACGAGCAGTACTTC. Residues: CASNRDRFHEQYF.

This chain uses TRBV10-2 with TRBJ2-7, with D perhaps matching TRBD1 (6 bases). Germline V gene sequence: CDR1 WSHSY, CDR2 SAAADI. Trimming removed 6 bases from V and 2 bases from J, with 11 bases in between. This CDR3 region has 13 residues. The CDR3 DNA follows: TGCGCCAGCAGCTTGGACAGCCCCTACGAGCAGTACTTC. Translating it yields CASSLDSPYEQYF.

This clone was detected once. The chain couples TRBV5-1 to TRBJ2-3; 8 nucleotides agree with TRBD1. The CDR3 runs to 14 residues. Germline values: CDR1 SGHRS, CDR2 YFSETQ. V shed 4 bases, J shed 1 base, and the junction held 2 bases outside the gene matches. CDR3 loop: CASSKDRGTDTQYF. DNA of the CDR3: TGCGCCAGCAGCAAGGACAGGGGCACAGATACGCAGTATTTT.

As DNA, the CDR3 is TGTGCCAGTAGTCTAATAGCCGGGGGAACCTACAATGAGCAGTTCTTC. Translating gives CASSLIAGGTYNEQFF. The chain joins TRBV19 to TRBJ2-1, with D tentatively TRBD2 (6 bases). The CDR3 sequence is 16 residues long. Germline V gives CDR1 LNHDA, CDR2 SQIVND (reference sequence). V was pared by 5 bases and J by 2 bases, with 16 bases between.

The gene calls are TRBV29-1 and TRBJ1-1; the D is unclear. Germline assignment: CDR1 SQVTM and CDR2 ANQGSEA. Trimming stripped 3 bases from V and 3 bases from J, with 11 bases between. The CDR3 spans 13 residues. The chain's CDR3 is CSVERASDTEAFF. The CDR3 bases are TGCAGCGTTGAGCGGGCGTCGGACACTGAAGCTTTCTTT.

V and J are TRBV4-3 and TRBJ2-1; 8 bases match TRBD2. CDR1 is LGHNA, CDR2 YSLEER, per germline. V trimming: 0 bases; J trimming: 6 bases; junction bases outside the gene matches: 13. The CDR3 sequence is 18 residues long. Here the CDR3 reads CASSQEARGAGVSNEQFF. CDR3 DNA sequence: TGCGCCAGCAGCCAAGAGGCCCGGGGAGCGGGGGTTAGCAATGAGCAGTTCTTC.

This clone was detected a few times. The genes are TRBV30 and TRBJ1-1; TRBD1 might be the D (6 bases). This CDR3 has 13 amino acids. V was shortened by 2 bases and J by 5 bases, with 12 bases between the two germline ends. Germline loops: CDR1 GTSNPN, CDR2 SVGIG (reference sequence). CDR3 sequence reads: CAWSKGGETEAFF. CDR3 nucleotides: TGTGCCTGGAGTAAAGGGGGGGAAACTGAAGCTTTCTTT.